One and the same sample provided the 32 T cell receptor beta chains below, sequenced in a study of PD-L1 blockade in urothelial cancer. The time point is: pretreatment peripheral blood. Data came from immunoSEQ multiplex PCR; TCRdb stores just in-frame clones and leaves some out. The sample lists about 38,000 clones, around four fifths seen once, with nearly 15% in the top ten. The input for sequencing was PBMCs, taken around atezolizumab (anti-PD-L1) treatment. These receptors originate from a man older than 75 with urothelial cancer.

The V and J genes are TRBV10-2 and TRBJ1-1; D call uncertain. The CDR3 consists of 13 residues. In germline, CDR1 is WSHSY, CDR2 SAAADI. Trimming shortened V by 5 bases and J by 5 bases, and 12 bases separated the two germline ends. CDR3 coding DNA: TGCGCCAGCAGTCCTGACGGGGATACTGAAGCTTTCTTT. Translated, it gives CASSPDGDTEAFF.

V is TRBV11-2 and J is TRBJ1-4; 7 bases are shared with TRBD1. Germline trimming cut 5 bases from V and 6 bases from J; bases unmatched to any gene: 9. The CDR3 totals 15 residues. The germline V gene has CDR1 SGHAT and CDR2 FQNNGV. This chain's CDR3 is CASSLTQGEDEKLFF. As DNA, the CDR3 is TGTGCCAGCAGCCTAACGCAGGGGGAGGATGAAAAACTGTTTTTT.

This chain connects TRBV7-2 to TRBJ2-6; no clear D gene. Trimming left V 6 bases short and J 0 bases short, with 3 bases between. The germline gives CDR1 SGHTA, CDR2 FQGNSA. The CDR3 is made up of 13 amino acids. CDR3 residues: CASSYSGANVLTF. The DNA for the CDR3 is TGTGCCAGCAGTTACTCTGGGGCCAACGTCCTGACTTTC.

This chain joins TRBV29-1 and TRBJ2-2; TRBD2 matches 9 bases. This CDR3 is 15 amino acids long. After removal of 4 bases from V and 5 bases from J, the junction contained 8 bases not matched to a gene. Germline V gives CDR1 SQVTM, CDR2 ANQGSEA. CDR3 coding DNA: TGCAGCGTTGTTATAGCGGGAGTCCGGACCGGGGAGCTGTTTTTT. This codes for CSVVIAGVRTGELFF.

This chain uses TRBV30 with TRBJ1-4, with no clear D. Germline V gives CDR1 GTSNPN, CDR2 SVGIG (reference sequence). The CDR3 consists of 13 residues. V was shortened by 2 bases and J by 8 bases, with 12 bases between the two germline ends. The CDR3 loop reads CAWSPTGSEKLFF. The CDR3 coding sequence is TGTGCCTGGAGTCCGACGGGGAGCGAAAAACTGTTTTTT.

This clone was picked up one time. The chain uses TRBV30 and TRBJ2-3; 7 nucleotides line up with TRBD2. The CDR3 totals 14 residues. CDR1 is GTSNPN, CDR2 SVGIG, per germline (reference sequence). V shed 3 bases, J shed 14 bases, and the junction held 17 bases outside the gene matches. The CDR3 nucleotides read TGTGCCTGGAGATCCGGCGCGGGAGCTTCTGTGGGGTATTTT. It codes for CAWRSGAGASVGYF. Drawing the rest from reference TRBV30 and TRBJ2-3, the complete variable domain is SQTIHQWPATLVQPVGSPLSLECTVEGTSNPNLYWYRQAAGRGLQLLFYSVGIGQISSEVPQNLSASRPQDRQFILSSKKLLLSDSGFYLCAWRSGAGASVGYFGPGTRLTVL.

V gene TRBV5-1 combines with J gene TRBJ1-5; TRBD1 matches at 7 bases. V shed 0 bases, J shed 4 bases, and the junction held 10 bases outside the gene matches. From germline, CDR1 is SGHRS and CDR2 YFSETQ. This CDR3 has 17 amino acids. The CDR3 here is CASSLALAGQTNQPQHF. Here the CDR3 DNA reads TGCGCCAGCAGCTTGGCTCTGGCGGGACAGACTAATCAGCCCCAGCATTTT. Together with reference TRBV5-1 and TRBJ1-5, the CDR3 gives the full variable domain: KAGVTQTPRYLIKTRGQQVTLSCSPISGHRSVSWYQQTPGQGLQFLFEYFSETQRNKGNFPGRFSGRQFSNSRSEMNVSTLELGDSALYLCASSLALAGQTNQPQHFGDGTRLSIL.

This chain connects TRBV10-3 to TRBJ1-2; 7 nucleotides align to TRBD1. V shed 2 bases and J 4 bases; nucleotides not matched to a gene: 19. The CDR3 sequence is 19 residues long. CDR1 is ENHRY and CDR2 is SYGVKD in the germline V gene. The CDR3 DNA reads TGTGCCATCAGTGAGCCCGGGGACAGAGTAGCCTTACGGGGCTATGGCTACACCTTC. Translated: CAISEPGDRVALRGYGYTF.

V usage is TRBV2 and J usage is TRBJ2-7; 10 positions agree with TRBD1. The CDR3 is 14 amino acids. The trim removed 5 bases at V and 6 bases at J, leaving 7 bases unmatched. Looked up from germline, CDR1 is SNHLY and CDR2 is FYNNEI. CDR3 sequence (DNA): TGTGCCAGCAGTCTTCGGGACAGGGGAGGCGAGCAGTACTTC. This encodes CASSLRDRGGEQYF.

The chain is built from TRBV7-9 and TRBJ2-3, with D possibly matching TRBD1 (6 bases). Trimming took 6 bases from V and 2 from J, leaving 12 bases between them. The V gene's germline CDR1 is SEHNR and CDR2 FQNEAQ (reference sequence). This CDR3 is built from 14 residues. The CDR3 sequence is CASSLTGYTDTQYF. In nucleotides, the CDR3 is TGTGCCAGCAGTTTGACAGGATACACAGATACGCAGTATTTT.

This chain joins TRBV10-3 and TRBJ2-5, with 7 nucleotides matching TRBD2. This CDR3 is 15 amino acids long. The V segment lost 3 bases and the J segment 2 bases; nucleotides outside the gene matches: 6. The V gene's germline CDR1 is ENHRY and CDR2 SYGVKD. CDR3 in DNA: TGTGCCATCAGTGACTCGGGGACTAATCAAGAGACCCAGTACTTC. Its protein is CAISDSGTNQETQYF.

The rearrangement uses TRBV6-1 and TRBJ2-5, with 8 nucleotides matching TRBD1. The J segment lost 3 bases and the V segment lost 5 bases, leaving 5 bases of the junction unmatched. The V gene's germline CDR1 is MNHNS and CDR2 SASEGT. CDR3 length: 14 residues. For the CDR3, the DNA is TGTGCCAGCAGTAGGGGACAGGAAGAAGAGACCCAGTACTTC. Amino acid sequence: CASSRGQEEETQYF.

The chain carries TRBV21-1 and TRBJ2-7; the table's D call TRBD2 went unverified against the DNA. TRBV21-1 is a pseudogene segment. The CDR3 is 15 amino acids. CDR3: CASSKGASARYEQYF. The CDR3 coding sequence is TGTGCCAGCAGCAAAGGCGCGAGCGCAAGGTACGAGCAGTACTTC.

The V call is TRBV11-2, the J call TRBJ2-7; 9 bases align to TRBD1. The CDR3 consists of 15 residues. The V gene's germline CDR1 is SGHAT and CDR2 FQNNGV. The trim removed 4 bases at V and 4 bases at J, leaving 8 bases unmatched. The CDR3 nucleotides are TGTGCCAGCAGCTCACTTAACAGGGGGCTGTACGAGCAGTACTTC. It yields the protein CASSSLNRGLYEQYF.

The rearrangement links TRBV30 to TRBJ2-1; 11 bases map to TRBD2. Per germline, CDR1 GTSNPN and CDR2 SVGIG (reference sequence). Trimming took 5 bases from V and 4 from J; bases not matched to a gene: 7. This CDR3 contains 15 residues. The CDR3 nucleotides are TGTGCCTGGGAACCGGGACTAGCGGAATACAATGAGCAGTTCTTC. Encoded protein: CAWEPGLAEYNEQFF.

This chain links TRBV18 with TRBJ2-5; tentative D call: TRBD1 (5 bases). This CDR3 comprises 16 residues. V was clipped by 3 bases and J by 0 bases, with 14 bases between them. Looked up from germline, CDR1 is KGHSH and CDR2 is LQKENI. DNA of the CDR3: TGTGCCAGCTCACCCCAACAGGCTAAGTACCAAGAGACCCAGTACTTC. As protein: CASSPQQAKYQETQYF.

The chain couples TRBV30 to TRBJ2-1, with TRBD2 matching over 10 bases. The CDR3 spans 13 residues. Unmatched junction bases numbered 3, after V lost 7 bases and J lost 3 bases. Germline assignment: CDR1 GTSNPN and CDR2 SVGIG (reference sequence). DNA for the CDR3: TGTGCCTCTGGACTAGCGGACTACAATGAGCAGTTCTTC. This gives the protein CASGLADYNEQFF.

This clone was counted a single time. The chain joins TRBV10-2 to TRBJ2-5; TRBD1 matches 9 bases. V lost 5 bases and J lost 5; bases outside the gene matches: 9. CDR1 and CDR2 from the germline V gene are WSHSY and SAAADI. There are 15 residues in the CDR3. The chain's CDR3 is CASSLGQGRRETQYF. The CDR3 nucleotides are TGCGCCAGCAGTTTGGGACAGGGACGGAGGGAGACCCAGTACTTC.

CDR3 sequence reads: CASSVGTQAQTQYF. The CDR3 nucleotides read TGTGCCAGCAGCGTAGGAACCCAGGCCCAGACCCAGTACTTC. This chain links TRBV9 with TRBJ2-5, with D unresolved. The CDR3 loop spans 14 amino acids. V was pared by 0 bases and J by 6 bases, with 12 bases between. From germline, CDR1 is SGDLS and CDR2 YYNGEE.

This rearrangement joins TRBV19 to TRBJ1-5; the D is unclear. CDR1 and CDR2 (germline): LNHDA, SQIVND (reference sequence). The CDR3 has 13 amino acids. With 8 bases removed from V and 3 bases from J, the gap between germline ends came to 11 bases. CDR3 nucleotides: TGTGCCAGTGAGGGAAGAAACAATCAGCCCCAGCATTTT. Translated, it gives CASEGRNNQPQHF.

Here the CDR3 reads CASSIGGKETQYF. CDR3 coding DNA: TGTGCCAGTAGTATCGGGGGGAAAGAGACCCAGTACTTC. The J gene is TRBJ2-5, the V gene TRBV19, with 7 bases matching TRBD2. The CDR3 is 13 amino acids. The V gene end was trimmed by 3 bases and the J gene end by 3 bases; junction bases not matched to a gene: 1. Germline V gene lookup returns CDR1 LNHDA and CDR2 SQIVND (reference sequence).

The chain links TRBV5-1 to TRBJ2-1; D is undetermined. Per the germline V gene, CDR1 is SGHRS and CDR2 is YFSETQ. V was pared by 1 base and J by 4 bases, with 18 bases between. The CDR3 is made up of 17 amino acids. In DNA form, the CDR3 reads TGCGCCAGCAGCTTGTCCCAGCTTAGCCCACTTTACAATGAGCAGTTCTTC. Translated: CASSLSQLSPLYNEQFF.

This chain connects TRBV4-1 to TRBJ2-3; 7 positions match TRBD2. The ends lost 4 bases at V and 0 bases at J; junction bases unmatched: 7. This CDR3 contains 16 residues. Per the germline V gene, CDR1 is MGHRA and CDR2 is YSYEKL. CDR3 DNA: TGCGCCAGCAGCCTACGACTAGCCGCTAGCACAGATACGCAGTATTTT. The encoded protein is CASSLRLAASTDTQYF.

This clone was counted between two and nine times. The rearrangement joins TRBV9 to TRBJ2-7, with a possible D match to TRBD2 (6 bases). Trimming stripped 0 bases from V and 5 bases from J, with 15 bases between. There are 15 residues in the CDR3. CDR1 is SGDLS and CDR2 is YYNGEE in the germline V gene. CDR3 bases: TGTGCCAGCAGCGTAGAGACTAGTTGGGCGGACGAGCAGTACTTC. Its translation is CASSVETSWADEQYF.

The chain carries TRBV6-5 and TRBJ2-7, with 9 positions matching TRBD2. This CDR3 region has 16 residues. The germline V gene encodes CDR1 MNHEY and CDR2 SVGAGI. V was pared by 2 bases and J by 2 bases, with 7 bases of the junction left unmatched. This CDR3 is CASSYVPSGTPYEQYF. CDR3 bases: TGTGCCAGCAGTTACGTCCCTAGCGGGACCCCCTACGAGCAGTACTTC.

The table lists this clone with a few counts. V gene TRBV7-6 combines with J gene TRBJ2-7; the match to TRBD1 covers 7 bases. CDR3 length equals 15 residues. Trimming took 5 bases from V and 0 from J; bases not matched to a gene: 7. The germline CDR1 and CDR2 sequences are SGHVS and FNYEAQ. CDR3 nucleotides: TGTGCCAGCAGCCTAGAGACAGGGATCTCCTACGAGCAGTACTTC. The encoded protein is CASSLETGISYEQYF.

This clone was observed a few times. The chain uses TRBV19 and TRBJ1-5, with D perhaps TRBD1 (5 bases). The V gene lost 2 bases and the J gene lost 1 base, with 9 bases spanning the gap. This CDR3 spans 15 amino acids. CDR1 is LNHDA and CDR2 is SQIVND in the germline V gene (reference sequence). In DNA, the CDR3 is TGTGCCAGTAGTATATGGGGGGGGAGCAATCAGCCCCAGCATTTT. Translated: CASSIWGGSNQPQHF.

The DNA for the CDR3 is TGTGCCTGGAGGTACCGTGGGCTCGGAAGCTTCGAGCAGTACTTC. Translating gives CAWRYRGLGSFEQYF. The chain couples TRBV30 to TRBJ2-7; D gene ambiguous. The ends were cut back, 3 bases at V and 6 bases at J, with 21 bases in the middle. This CDR3 region has 15 residues. Germline-derived CDR1 and CDR2 are GTSNPN and SVGIG (reference sequence).

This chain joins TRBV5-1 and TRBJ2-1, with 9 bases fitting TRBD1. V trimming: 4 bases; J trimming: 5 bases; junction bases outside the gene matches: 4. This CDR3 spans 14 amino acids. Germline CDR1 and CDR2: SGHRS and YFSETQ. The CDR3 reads CASSHGTGNNEQFF. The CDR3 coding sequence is TGCGCCAGCAGCCACGGGACAGGGAACAATGAGCAGTTCTTC. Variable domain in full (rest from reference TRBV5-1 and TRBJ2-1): KAGVTQTPRYLIKTRGQQVTLSCSPISGHRSVSWYQQTPGQGLQFLFEYFSETQRNKGNFPGRFSGRQFSNSRSEMNVSTLELGDSALYLCASSHGTGNNEQFFGPGTRLTVL.

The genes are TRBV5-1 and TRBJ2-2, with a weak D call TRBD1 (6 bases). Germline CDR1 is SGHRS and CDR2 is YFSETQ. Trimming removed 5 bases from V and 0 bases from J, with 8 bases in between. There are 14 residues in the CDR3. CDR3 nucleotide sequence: TGCGCCAGCAGTGGGACATCGAACACCGGGGAGCTGTTTTTT. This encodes CASSGTSNTGELFF.

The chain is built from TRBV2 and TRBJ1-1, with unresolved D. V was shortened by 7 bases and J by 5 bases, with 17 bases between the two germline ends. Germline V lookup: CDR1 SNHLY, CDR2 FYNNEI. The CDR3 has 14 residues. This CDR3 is CASTAGEFLTEAFF. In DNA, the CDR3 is TGTGCCAGCACTGCCGGGGAGTTTTTAACTGAAGCTTTCTTT.

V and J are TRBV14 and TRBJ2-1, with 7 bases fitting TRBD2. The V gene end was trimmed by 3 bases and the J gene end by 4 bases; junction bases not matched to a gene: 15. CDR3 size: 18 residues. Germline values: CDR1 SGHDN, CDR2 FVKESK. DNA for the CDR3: TGTGCCAGCAGCCACCGCCCTGGCGGGAGAGTTAGGTACAATGAGCAGTTCTTC. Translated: CASSHRPGGRVRYNEQFF.